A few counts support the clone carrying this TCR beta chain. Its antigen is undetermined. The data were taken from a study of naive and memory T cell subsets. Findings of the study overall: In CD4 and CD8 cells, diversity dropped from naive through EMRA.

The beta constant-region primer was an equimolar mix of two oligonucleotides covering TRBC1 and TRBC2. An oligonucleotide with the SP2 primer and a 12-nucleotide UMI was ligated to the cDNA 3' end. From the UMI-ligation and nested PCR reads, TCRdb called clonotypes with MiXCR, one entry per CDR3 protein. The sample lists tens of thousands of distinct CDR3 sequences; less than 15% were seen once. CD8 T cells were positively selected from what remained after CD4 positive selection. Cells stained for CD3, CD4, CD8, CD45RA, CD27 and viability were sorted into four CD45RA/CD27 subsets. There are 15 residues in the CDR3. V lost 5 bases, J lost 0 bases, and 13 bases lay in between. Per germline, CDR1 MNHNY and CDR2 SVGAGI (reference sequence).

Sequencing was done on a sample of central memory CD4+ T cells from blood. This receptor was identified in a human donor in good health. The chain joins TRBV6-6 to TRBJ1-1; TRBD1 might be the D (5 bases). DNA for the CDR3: TGTGCCAGCAGTGGAGACAGCTATATGAACACTGAAGCTTTCTTT. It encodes CASSGDSYMNTEAFF.